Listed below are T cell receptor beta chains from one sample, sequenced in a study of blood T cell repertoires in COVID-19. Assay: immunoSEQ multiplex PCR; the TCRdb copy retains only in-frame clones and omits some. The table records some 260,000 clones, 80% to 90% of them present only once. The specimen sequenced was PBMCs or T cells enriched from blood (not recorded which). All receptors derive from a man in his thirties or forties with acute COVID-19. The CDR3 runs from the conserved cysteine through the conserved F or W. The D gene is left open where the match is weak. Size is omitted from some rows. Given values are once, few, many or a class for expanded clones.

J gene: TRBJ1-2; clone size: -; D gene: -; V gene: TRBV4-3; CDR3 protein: CASSQVEGSNYGYTF; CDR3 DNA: TGCGCCAGCAGCCAAGTAGAGGGATCCAACTATGGCTACACCTTC
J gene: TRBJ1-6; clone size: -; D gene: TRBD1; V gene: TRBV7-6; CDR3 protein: CASSSDRGANSSPLHF; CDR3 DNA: TGTGCCAGCAGCTCGGACAGGGGCGCCAATAGTTCACCCCTCCACTTT
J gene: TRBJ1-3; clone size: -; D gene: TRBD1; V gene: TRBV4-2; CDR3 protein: CASSQDQGASGNTIYF; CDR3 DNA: TGTGCCAGCAGCCAAGATCAGGGGGCAAGTGGAAACACCATATATTTT
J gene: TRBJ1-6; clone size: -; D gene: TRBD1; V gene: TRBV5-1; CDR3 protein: CASTPGGTNSPLHF; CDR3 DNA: TGCGCCAGCACTCCAGGGGGTACTAATTCACCCCTCCACTTT
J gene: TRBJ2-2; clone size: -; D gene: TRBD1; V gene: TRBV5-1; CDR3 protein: CASRGTGITGELFF; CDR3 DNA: TGCGCCAGCAGAGGGACAGGGATCACCGGGGAGCTGTTTTTT
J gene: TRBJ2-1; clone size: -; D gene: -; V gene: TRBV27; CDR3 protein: CASSLLGPNEQFF; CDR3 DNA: TGTGCCAGCAGTTTATTGGGGCCGAATGAGCAGTTCTTC
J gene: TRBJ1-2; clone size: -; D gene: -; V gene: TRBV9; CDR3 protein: CASTRKTAFYGYTF; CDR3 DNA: TGTGCCAGCACCCGTAAGACAGCGTTCTATGGCTACACCTTC
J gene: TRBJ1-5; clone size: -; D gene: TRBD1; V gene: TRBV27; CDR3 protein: CASSPGQGYQPQHF; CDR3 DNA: TGTGCCAGCAGCCCGGGACAGGGGTATCAGCCCCAGCATTTT
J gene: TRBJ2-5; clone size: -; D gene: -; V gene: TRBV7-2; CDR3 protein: CASSTTSNSGKTQYF; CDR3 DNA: TGTGCCAGCAGCACCACTTCAAACAGCGGAAAGACCCAGTACTTC
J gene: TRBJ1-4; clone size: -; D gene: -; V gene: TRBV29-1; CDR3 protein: CSVGLPGTTNEKLFF; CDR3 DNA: TGCAGCGTTGGTCTCCCGGGGACAACTAATGAAAAACTGTTTTTT
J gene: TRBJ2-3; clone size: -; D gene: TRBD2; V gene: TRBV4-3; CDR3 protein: CASSQGLASSGDTQYF; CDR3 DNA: TGCGCCAGCAGCCAAGGACTAGCGTCAAGTGGCGATACGCAGTATTTT
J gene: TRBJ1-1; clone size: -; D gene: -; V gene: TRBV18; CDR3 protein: CASSQPGGAGNEAFF; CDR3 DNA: TGTGCCAGCTCACAACCTGGGGGGGCGGGGAATGAAGCTTTCTTT
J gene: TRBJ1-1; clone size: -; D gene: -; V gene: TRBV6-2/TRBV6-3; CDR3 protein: CASSYGPRGRVEAFF; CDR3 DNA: TGTGCCAGCAGTTACGGTCCGCGGGGGAGAGTTGAAGCTTTCTTT
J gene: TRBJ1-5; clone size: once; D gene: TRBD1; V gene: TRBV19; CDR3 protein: CASSRPLGTGDSQPQHF; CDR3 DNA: TGTGCCAGTAGTCGACCCCTCGGGACAGGGGACAGCCAGCCCCAGCATTTT
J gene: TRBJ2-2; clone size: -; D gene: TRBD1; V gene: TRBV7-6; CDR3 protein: CASSLKRPDRGGTGELFF; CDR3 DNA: TGTGCCAGCAGCCTAAAACGACCCGACAGGGGAGGAACCGGGGAGCTGTTTTTT
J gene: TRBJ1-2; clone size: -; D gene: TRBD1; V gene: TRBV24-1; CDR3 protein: CATSDSIKGQGMIYGYTF; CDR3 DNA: TGTGCCACCAGTGACAGCATTAAAGGACAGGGTATGATATATGGCTACACCTTC
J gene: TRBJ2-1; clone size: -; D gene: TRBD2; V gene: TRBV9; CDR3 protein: CASSAPLLRGGRSSLFF; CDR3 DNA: TGTGCCAGCAGCGCGCCCTTGTTGCGGGGGGGCCGTTCTAGTCTGTTCTTC
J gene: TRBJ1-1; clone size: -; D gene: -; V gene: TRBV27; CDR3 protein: CASSLLGAEAFF; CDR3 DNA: TGTGCCAGCAGTTTACTGGGAGCCGAAGCTTTCTTT
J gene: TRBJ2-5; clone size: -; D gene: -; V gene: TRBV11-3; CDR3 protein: CASSLVLAATQETQYF; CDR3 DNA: TGTGCCAGCAGCTTAGTCTTAGCGGCCACCCAAGAGACCCAGTACTTC
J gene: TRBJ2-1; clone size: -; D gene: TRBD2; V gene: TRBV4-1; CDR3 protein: CASSQRGAGVNEQFF; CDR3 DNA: TGCGCCAGCAGCCAGCGGGGAGCGGGGGTCAATGAGCAGTTCTTC
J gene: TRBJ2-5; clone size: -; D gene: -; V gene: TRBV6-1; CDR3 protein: CASSEYGEETQYF; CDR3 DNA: TGTGCCAGCAGTGAATACGGTGAGGAGACCCAGTACTTC
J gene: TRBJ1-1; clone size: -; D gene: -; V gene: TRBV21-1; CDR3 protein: CASSNKGQYTEAFF; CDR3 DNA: TGTGCCAGCAGCAATAAGGGACAGTACACTGAAGCTTTCTTT
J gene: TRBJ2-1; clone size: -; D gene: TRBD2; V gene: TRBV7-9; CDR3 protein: CASGSGLAIENEQFF; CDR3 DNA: TGTGCCAGCGGGTCAGGACTAGCGATTGAGAATGAGCAGTTCTTC
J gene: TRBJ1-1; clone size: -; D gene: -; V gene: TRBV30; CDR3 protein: CAWSVQENTEAFF; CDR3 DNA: TGTGCCTGGAGTGTACAGGAGAACACTGAAGCTTTCTTT
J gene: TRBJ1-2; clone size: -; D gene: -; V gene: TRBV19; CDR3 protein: CASSVGLDLYGYTF; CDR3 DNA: TGTGCCAGTAGTGTGGGACTGGACCTCTATGGCTACACCTTC
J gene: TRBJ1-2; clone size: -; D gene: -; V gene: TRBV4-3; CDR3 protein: CASSHADRKNGYTF; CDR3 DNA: TGCGCCAGCAGCCACGCAGACAGGAAGAATGGCTACACCTTC
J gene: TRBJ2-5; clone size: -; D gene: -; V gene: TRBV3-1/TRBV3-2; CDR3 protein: CASSFFEETQYF; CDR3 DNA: TGTGCCAGCAGCTTCTTTGAAGAGACCCAGTACTTC
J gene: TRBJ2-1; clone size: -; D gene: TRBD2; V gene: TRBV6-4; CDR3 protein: CASSDQAAGVSEQFF; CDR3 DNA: TGTGCCAGCAGTGATCAGGCGGCGGGAGTCAGTGAGCAGTTCTTC
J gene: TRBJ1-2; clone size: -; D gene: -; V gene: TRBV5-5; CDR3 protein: CASSIQVQGAYGYTF; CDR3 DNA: TGTGCCAGCAGCATTCAAGTCCAAGGGGCTTATGGCTACACCTTC
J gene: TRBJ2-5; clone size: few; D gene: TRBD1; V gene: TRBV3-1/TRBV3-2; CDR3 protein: CASSGTGGTQYF; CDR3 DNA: TGTGCCAGCAGCGGGACAGGTGGGACCCAGTACTTC
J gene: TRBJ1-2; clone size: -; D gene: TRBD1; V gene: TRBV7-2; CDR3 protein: CASSSGTGGMYGYTF; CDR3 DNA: TGTGCCAGCAGCTCGGGGACAGGGGGCATGTATGGCTACACCTTC
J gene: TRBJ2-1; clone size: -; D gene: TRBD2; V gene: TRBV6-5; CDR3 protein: CASSLRGGTWDEQFF; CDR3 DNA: TGTGCCAGCAGTCTCCGCGGGGGGACGTGGGATGAGCAGTTCTTC